These 11 T cell receptor beta chains were sequenced from one sample in a study of blood T cells in healthy people across ages. Sample-barcoded 5' priming and a J-beta primer mix drove a second PCR of roughly 6 to 12 cycles. One entry per CDR3 protein results from TCRdb running MiXCR on the 5' RACE reads. This table holds 590,000 or so distinct CDR3 sequences, around 31% found once. The sequenced sample consisted of blood. The receptors were gathered from a woman of 80 years or more in good health.

This clonotype showed up just a few times. The chain is built from TRBV6-5 and TRBJ1-1; possible D gene TRBD1, 6 bases. The CDR3 runs 12 residues. Trimming removed 5 bases from V and 8 bases from J, with 12 bases in between. CDR1 and CDR2 from the germline V gene are MNHEY and SVGAGI. The DNA for the CDR3 is TGTGCCAGCAGTCCCCGGGACAACGAAGCTTTCTTT. The encoded protein is CASSPRDNEAFF.

There are a few counts of this clonotype. This rearrangement joins TRBV5-1 to TRBJ2-1, with unresolved D. The CDR3 covers 16 residues. Germline assignment: CDR1 SGHRS and CDR2 YFSETQ. Trimming stripped 1 base from V and 4 bases from J, with 15 bases between. The CDR3 sequence: CASSLTWFLGYNEQFF. DNA for the CDR3: TGCGCCAGCAGCTTGACCTGGTTTCTGGGTTACAATGAGCAGTTCTTC.

This clonotype has more than one count but fewer than ten. The chain employs TRBV10-3 and TRBJ2-3; a weak D match, TRBD1 (5 bases). The CDR3 is 17 residues long. Between the trimmed V and J ends, which lost 11 bases and 3 bases, there was a span of 27 bases. Germline V gene data show CDR1 as ENHRY and CDR2 as SYGVKD. CDR3 in DNA: TGTGCCGCCCGTACGACCCCAGGGTGGATGGGTACAGATACGCAGTATTTT. This codes for CAARTTPGWMGTDTQYF.

Only a few counts were recorded for this clonotype. This chain links TRBV19 with TRBJ1-1; D is unclear. Germline V CDR1 and CDR2: LNHDA, SQIVND (reference sequence). CDR3 length: 11 residues. The germline V and J ends were trimmed by 8 bases and 1 base, with 5 bases remaining between them. DNA for the CDR3: TGTGCCAGTGGCAGGAACACTGAAGCTTTCTTT. Its protein is CASGRNTEAFF. Complete variable domain (other parts from reference TRBV19 and TRBJ1-1): DGGITQSPKYLFRKEGQNVTLSCEQNLNHDAMYWYRQDPGQGLRLIYYSQIVNDFQKGDIAEGYSVSREKKESFPLTVTSAQKNPTAFYLCASGRNTEAFFGQGTRLTVV.

V and J are TRBV28 and TRBJ2-5; 8 nucleotides agree with TRBD1. Germline trimming cut 5 bases from V and 2 bases from J; bases unmatched to any gene: 7. CDR1 and CDR2 from the germline V gene are MDHEN and SYDVKM. The CDR3 has 15 residues. The CDR3 DNA reads TGTGCCAGCAGTACCAATCGGGACAGGCAAGAGACCCAGTACTTC. Translating it yields CASSTNRDRQETQYF.

This clonotype was detected only a few times. This chain links TRBV4-1 with TRBJ2-7; 13 bases align to TRBD2. The CDR3 contains 15 residues. V lost 4 bases and J lost 5; bases outside the gene matches: 5. CDR1 is MGHRA, CDR2 YSYEKL, per germline. In nucleotides, the CDR3 is TGCGCCAGCAGCCCCGGACTAGCGGGAGATCACGAGCAGTACTTC. It is translated as CASSPGLAGDHEQYF.

This rearrangement joins TRBV7-2 to TRBJ2-3, with D unclear. This CDR3 is 12 amino acids long. Trimming left V 3 bases short and J 6 bases short, with 7 bases between. The germline CDR1 and CDR2 sequences are SGHTA and FQGNSA. The CDR3, as DNA: TGTGCCAGCAGCTTCATGTCCGATACGCAGTATTTT. The encoded protein is CASSFMSDTQYF.

Concerning this clonotype itself: One end of the junction varies from germline; a read error may be responsible. The CDR3 DNA is TGCAACGTTGAAGATCTTGGAGGGGCAGGCACAGGTACGCAGTATTTT. This codes for CNVEDLGGAGTGTQYF. The gene calls are TRBV29-1 and TRBJ2-3; D might be TRBD2 (6 bases). Germline loops: CDR1 SQVTM, CDR2 ANQGSEA. The CDR3 sequence is 16 residues long.

The sample holds one count of this clonotype. With a much larger clone just one base away, this may be a read error. In this CDR3 the conserved last residue, phenylalanine or tryptophan, is missing, so a read error is likely. The chain has TRBV7-3 and TRBJ2-1, with TRBD2 matching over 8 bases. The CDR3 is 15 residues long. The V and J ends lost 5 bases and 3 bases, in that order; junction bases with no gene match: 6. The germline CDR1 and CDR2 sequences are SGHTA and FQGTGA. This chain's CDR3 is CASSPAGGYYNEQFS. The CDR3, as DNA: TGTGCCAGCAGCCCTGCGGGGGGATACTACAATGAGCAGTTCTCC.

This clonotype was recorded only once. A clone one base away is much larger, so this may be a read error. V and J are TRBV20-1 and TRBJ2-3; maybe TRBD1 (6 bases). Germline V gene sequence: CDR1 DFQATT, CDR2 SNEGSKA (reference sequence). V lost 6 bases and J 7 bases, leaving 23 bases between the germline ends. The CDR3 spans 15 residues. Here the CDR3 reads CSAPVEGVEWHTQYF. CDR3 sequence (DNA): TGCAGTGCCCCGGTCGAGGGGGTGGAGTGGCATACGCAGTATTTT.

The sample holds many counts of this clonotype. This rearrangement joins TRBV3-1 to TRBJ2-1; no reliable D call. The CDR3 length is 13 residues. Trimming left V 4 bases short and J 5 bases short, with 9 bases between. The V gene's germline CDR1 is LGHDT and CDR2 YNNKEL (reference sequence). CDR3 residues: CASSPTPDNEQFF. The CDR3 DNA follows: TGTGCCAGCAGCCCCACCCCAGACAATGAGCAGTTCTTC.